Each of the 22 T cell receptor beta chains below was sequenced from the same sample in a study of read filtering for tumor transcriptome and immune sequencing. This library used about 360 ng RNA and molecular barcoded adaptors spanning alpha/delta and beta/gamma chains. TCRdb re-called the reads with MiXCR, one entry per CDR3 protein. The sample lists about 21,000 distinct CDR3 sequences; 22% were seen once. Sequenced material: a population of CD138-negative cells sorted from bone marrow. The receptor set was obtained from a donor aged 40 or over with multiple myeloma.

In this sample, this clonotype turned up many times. The CDR3 bases are TGTGCCAGCAGCCCCTCGTGGGCGGGAGGGGCCCAAGAGACCCAGTACTTC. It yields the protein CASSPSWAGGAQETQYF. This chain joins TRBV9 and TRBJ2-5, with 9 bases matching TRBD2. The V and J ends lost 4 bases and 1 base, in that order; junction bases with no gene match: 11. The CDR3 length is 17 residues. The V gene's germline CDR1 is SGDLS and CDR2 YYNGEE. The full variable domain, completed using reference TRBV9 and TRBJ2-5, is DSGVTQTPKHLITATGQRVTLRCSPRSGDLSVYWYQQSLDQGLQFLIQYYNGEERAKGNILERFSAQQFPDLHSELNLSSLELGDSALYFCASSPSWAGGAQETQYFGPGTRLLVL.

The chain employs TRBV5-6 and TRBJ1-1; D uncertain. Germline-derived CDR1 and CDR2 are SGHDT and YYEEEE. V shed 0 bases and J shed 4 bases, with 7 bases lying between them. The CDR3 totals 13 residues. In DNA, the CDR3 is TGTGCCAGCAGCTTGGGCGGCGGCACTGAAGCTTTCTTT. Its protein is CASSLGGGTEAFF.

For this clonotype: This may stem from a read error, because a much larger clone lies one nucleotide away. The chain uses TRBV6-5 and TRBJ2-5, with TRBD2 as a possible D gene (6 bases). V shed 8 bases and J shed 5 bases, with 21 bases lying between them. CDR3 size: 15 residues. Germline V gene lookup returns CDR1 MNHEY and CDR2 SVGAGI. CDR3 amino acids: CASGPFAGSGETQYF. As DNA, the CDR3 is TGTGCCAGCGGCCCGTTTGCGGGATCGGGGGAGACCCAGTACTTC.

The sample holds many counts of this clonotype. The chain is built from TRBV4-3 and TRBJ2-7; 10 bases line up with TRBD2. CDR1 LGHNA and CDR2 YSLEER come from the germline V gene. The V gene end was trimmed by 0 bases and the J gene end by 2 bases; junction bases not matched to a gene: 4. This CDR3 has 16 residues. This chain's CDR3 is CASSQELAGYTYEQYF. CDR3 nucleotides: TGCGCCAGCAGCCAAGAACTAGCGGGATATACCTACGAGCAGTACTTC.

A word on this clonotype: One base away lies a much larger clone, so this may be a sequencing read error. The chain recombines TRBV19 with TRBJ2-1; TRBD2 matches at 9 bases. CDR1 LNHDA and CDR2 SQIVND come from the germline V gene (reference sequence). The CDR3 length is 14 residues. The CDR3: CATNSGSSYSEQFF. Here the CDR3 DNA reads TGTGCCACCAATAGCGGGAGCTCCTACAGTGAGCAGTTCTTC.

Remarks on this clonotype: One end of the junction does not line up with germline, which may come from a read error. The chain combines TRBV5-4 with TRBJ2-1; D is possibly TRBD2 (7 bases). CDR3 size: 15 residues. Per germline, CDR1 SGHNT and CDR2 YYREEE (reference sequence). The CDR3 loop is CASSLGGGSYDEQFF. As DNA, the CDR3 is TGTGCCAGCAGCTTGGGCGGGGGCTCCTACGATGAGCAGTTCTTC.

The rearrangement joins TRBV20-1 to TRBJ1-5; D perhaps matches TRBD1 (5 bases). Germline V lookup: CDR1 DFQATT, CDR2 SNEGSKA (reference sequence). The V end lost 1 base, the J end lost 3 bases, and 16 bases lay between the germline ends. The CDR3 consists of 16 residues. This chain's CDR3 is CSARGSTAGYNQPQHF. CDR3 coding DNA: TGCAGTGCTAGAGGTAGTACGGCAGGGTACAATCAGCCCCAGCATTTT.

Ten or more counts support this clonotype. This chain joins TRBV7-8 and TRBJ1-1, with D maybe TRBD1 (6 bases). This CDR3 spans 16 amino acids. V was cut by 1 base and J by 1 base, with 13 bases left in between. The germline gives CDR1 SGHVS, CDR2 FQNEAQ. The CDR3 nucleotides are TGTGCCAGCAGCTTAGAAGGGTGGGGGCCGAACACTGAAGCTTTCTTT. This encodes CASSLEGWGPNTEAFF. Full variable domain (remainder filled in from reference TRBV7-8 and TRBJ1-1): GAGVSQSPRYKVAKRGQDVALRCDPISGHVSLFWYQQALGQGPEFLTYFQNEAQLDKSGLPSDRFFAERPEGSVSTLKIQRTQQEDSAVYLCASSLEGWGPNTEAFFGQGTRLTVV.

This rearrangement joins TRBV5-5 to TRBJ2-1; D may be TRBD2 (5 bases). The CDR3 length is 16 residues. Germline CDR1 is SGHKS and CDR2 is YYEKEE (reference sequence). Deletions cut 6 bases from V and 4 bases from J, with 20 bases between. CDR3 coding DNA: TGTGCCAGCACCAACCTCATCGCAGGAGGATACAATGAGCAGTTCTTC. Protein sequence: CASTNLIAGGYNEQFF.

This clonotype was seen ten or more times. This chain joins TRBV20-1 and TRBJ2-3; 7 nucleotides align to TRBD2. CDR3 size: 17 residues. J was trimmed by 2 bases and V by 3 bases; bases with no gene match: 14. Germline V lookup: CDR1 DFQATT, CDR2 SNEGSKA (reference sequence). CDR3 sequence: CSARLRIERGFTDTQYF. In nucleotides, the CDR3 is TGCAGTGCTAGGCTCAGGATCGAGCGGGGATTCACAGATACGCAGTATTTT.

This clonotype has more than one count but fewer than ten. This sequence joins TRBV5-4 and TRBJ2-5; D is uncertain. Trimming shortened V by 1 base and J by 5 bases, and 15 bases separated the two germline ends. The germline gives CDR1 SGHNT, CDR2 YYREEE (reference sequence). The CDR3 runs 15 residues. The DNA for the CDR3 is TGTGCCAGCAGCTTGAACCCTCACCCGGAGGAGACCCAGTACTTC. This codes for CASSLNPHPEETQYF.

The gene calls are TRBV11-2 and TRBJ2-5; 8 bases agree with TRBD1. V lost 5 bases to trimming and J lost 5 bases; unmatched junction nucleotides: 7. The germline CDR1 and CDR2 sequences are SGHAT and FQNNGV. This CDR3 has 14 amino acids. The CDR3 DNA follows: TGTGCCAGCAGCCTACAGGGGGGAAGGGAGACCCAGTACTTC. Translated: CASSLQGGRETQYF.

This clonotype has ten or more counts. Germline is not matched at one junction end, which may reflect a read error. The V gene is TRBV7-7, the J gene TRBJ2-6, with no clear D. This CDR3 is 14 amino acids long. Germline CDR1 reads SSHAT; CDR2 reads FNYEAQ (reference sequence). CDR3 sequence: CASSPSRGANVLTF. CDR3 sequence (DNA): TGTGCTAGCAGCCCAAGCAGGGGGGCCAACGTCCTGACTTTC.

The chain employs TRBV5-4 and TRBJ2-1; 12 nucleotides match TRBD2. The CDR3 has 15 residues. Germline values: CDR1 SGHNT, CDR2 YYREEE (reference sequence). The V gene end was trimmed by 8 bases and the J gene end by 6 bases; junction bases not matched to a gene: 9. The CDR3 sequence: CASRSGLAGTNEQFF. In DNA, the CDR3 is TGTGCCAGTCGCTCGGGACTAGCGGGCACCAATGAGCAGTTCTTC.

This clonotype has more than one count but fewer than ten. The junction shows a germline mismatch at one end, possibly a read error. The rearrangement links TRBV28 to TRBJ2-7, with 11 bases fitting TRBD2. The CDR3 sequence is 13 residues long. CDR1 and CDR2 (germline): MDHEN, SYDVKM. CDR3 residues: CASSTALAGGPSF. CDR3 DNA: TGTGCCAGCAGTACGGCCTTAGCGGGAGGGCCGTCCTTC.

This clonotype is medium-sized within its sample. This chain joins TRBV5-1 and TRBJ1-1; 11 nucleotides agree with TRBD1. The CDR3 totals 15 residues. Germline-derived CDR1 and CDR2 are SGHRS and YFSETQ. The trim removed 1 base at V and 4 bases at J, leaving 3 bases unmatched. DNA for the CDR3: TGCGCCAGCAGCTTGTACGGGACAGGGGGCACTGAAGCTTTCTTT. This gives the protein CASSLYGTGGTEAFF.

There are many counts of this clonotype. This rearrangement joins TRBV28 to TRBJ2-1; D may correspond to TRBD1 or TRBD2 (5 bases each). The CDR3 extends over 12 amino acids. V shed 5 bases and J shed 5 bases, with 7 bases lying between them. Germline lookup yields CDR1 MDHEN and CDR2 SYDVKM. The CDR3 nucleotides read TGTGCCAGCAGTCCGGGGCACAATGAGCAGTTCTTC. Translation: CASSPGHNEQFF.

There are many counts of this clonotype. CDR3 residues: CSVPLLGEVGETQYF. As DNA, the CDR3 is TGCAGCGTTCCCCTATTGGGAGAGGTCGGGGAGACCCAGTACTTC. This sequence joins TRBV29-1 and TRBJ2-5; D possibly corresponds to TRBD2 (5 bases). Germline CDR1 reads SQVTM; CDR2 reads ANQGSEA. There are 15 residues in the CDR3. V dropped 5 bases and J dropped 5 bases, with 21 bases sitting between them.

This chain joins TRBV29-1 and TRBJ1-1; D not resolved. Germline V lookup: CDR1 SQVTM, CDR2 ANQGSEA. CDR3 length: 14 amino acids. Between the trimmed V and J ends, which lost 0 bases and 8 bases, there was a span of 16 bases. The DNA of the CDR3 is TGCAGCGTTGAAGATTCGAAATCATGGGAAGAAGCTTTCTTT. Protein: CSVEDSKSWEEAFF.

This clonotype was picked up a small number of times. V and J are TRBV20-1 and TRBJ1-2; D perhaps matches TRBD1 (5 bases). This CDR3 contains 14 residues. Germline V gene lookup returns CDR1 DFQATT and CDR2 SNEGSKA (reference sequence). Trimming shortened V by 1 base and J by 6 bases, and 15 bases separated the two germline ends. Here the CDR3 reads CSARVPGGFDGYTF. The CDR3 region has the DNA TGCAGTGCTAGAGTCCCGGGGGGTTTCGATGGCTACACCTTC.

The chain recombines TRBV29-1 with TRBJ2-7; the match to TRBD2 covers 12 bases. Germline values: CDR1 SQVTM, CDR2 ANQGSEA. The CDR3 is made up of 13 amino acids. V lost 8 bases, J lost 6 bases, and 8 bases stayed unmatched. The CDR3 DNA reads TGCAGCACCCGACTAGCGGGAGAATCCGAGCAGTACTTC. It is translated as CSTRLAGESEQYF.

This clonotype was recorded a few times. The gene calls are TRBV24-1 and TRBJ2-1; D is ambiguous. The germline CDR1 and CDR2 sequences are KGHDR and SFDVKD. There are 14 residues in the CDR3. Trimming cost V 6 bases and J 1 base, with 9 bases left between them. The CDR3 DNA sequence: TGTGCCACCAGTACCGGAGTTTCCTACAATGAGCAGTTCTTC. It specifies CATSTGVSYNEQFF.